The clone carrying this T cell receptor (beta chain) was counted ten times or more. The data were taken from a study of T cell repertoires in cytomegalovirus infection. Study information: Public TCR beta signatures were indicative of both CMV infection and a matching HLA type.

Between the trimmed V and J ends, which lost 1 base and 8 bases, there was a span of 15 bases. Per the germline V gene, CDR1 is SGHDT and CDR2 is YYEEEE. The CDR3 runs to 14 residues. Using its own MiXCR run on the reads, TCRdb lists one record per CDR3 protein. The table lists some 320,000 distinct CDR3 sequences, around 9.5% of them singletons. The sequencing sample was made of PBMCs. This clonotype was sampled from a human donor in good health (CMV status not recorded). Some clones in this sample may be carry-over from other donors' samples. The chain uses TRBV5-6 and TRBJ1-2, with TRBD1 as a possible D gene (5 bases). This CDR3 is CASSLLRGVDGYTF. The CDR3, as DNA: TGTGCCAGCAGCTTGTTGAGGGGAGTGGACGGCTACACCTTC.